This is a list of T cell receptor beta chains from one sample in a study of blood T cell repertoires in COVID-19. The protocol was immunoSEQ multiplex PCR, while the TCRdb copy is restricted to in-frame clones and leaves out a portion. In the table there are 150,000 to 200,000 clones, 80% to 90% of which are singletons. The specimen was peripheral blood. The receptors stem from a woman of 80 years or more with COVID-19, enrolled during active disease. CDR3s include the opening cysteine and the closing phenylalanine or tryptophan. D genes are given only for firm matches. The size field is filled for only some rows; it gives once, few, many or a size class.

clone_size: NA
j_call: TRBJ1-5
v_call: TRBV4-3
d_call: NA
cdr3_aa: CASSQDYHQPQHF
cdr3_nt: TGCGCCAGCAGCCAAGATTATCATCAGCCCCAGCATTTT

clone_size: NA
j_call: TRBJ2-7
v_call: TRBV7-7
d_call: NA
cdr3_aa: CASSVGQSYEQYF
cdr3_nt: TGTGCCAGCAGCGTAGGACAGTCCTACGAGCAGTACTTC

clone_size: NA
j_call: TRBJ2-6
v_call: TRBV24-1
d_call: NA
cdr3_aa: CATASTSGANVLTF
cdr3_nt: TGTGCCACCGCGTCTACCTCTGGGGCCAACGTCCTGACTTTC

clone_size: NA
j_call: TRBJ1-2
v_call: TRBV10-3
d_call: NA
cdr3_aa: CAISESNRDFGYTF
cdr3_nt: TGTGCCATCAGTGAGTCGAACCGGGACTTTGGCTACACCTTC

clone_size: NA
j_call: TRBJ1-1
v_call: TRBV19
d_call: TRBD1
cdr3_aa: CASKRTGGTDTEAFF
cdr3_nt: TGTGCCAGTAAGAGGACAGGGGGAACGGACACTGAAGCTTTCTTT

clone_size: NA
j_call: TRBJ1-1
v_call: TRBV6-5
d_call: NA
cdr3_aa: CASRVHARSQAFF
cdr3_nt: TGTGCCAGCAGAGTACACGCTCGGAGCCAAGCTTTCTTT

clone_size: NA
j_call: TRBJ1-1
v_call: TRBV5-4
d_call: NA
cdr3_aa: CASSLAGGEAFF
cdr3_nt: TGTGCCAGCAGCTTGGCCGGGGGAGAAGCTTTCTTT

clone_size: NA
j_call: TRBJ2-7
v_call: TRBV24-1
d_call: NA
cdr3_aa: CATSDPTTGNEQYF
cdr3_nt: TGTGCCACCAGTGATCCCACGACGGGGAACGAGCAGTACTTC

clone_size: NA
j_call: TRBJ2-2
v_call: TRBV7-2
d_call: NA
cdr3_aa: CASSLVLTPGELFF
cdr3_nt: TGTGCCAGCAGCTTAGTACTAACACCCGGGGAGCTGTTTTTT

clone_size: NA
j_call: TRBJ1-6
v_call: TRBV28
d_call: TRBD1
cdr3_aa: CASREPGQGHSPLHF
cdr3_nt: TGTGCCAGCAGGGAACCGGGACAGGGGCATTCACCCCTCCACTTT

clone_size: NA
j_call: TRBJ2-3
v_call: TRBV27
d_call: NA
cdr3_aa: CASSLWGTSTDTQYF
cdr3_nt: TGTGCCAGCAGTTTATGGGGGACTAGCACAGATACGCAGTATTTT

clone_size: NA
j_call: TRBJ2-7
v_call: TRBV27
d_call: TRBD1
cdr3_aa: CASSLSFGDRVYEQYF
cdr3_nt: TGTGCCAGCAGTTTATCGTTTGGGGACAGAGTTTACGAGCAGTACTTC

clone_size: NA
j_call: TRBJ2-7
v_call: TRBV6-5
d_call: TRBD2
cdr3_aa: CASSYLSGRSYEQYF
cdr3_nt: TGTGCCAGCAGTTACCTTAGCGGGAGGAGTTACGAGCAGTACTTC

clone_size: many
j_call: TRBJ2-3
v_call: TRBV5-4
d_call: NA
cdr3_aa: CASSFRRGSTDTQYF
cdr3_nt: TGTGCCAGCAGCTTCCGGCGGGGAAGCACAGATACGCAGTATTTT

clone_size: NA
j_call: TRBJ2-3
v_call: TRBV7-6
d_call: TRBD2
cdr3_aa: CASSHRLAGMRGTDTQYF
cdr3_nt: TGTGCCAGCAGCCACAGACTAGCGGGAATGAGGGGCACAGATACGCAGTATTTT

clone_size: NA
j_call: TRBJ2-1
v_call: TRBV18
d_call: NA
cdr3_aa: CASSPPVGSAYNEQFF
cdr3_nt: TGTGCCAGCTCACCACCGGTCGGGAGCGCCTACAATGAGCAGTTCTTC

clone_size: NA
j_call: TRBJ1-1
v_call: TRBV19
d_call: TRBD1
cdr3_aa: CASSAGQGYTEAFF
cdr3_nt: TGTGCCAGTAGTGCGGGACAGGGGTACACTGAAGCTTTCTTT

clone_size: NA
j_call: TRBJ1-4
v_call: TRBV4-3
d_call: NA
cdr3_aa: CASSQEVYQGYEKLFF
cdr3_nt: TGCGCCAGCAGCCAAGAGGTCTATCAGGGGTACGAAAAACTGTTTTTT

clone_size: NA
j_call: TRBJ2-2
v_call: TRBV11-3
d_call: NA
cdr3_aa: CASSLERNTGELFF
cdr3_nt: TGTGCCAGCAGCTTAGAGCGGAACACCGGGGAGCTGTTTTTT

clone_size: NA
j_call: TRBJ1-4
v_call: TRBV11-2
d_call: NA
cdr3_aa: CASSKGLVPPTNEKLFF
cdr3_nt: TGTGCCAGCAGCAAGGGACTCGTACCCCCTACTAATGAAAAACTGTTTTTT

clone_size: NA
j_call: TRBJ2-7
v_call: TRBV18
d_call: NA
cdr3_aa: CASSPLGTSYEQYF
cdr3_nt: TGTGCCAGCTCACCCCTCGGGACATCCTACGAGCAGTACTTC

clone_size: NA
j_call: TRBJ2-2
v_call: TRBV5-4
d_call: TRBD2
cdr3_aa: CASSAIAGGNTGELFF
cdr3_nt: TGTGCCAGCAGCGCGATAGCGGGGGGGAACACCGGGGAGCTGTTTTTT

clone_size: NA
j_call: TRBJ1-2
v_call: TRBV19
d_call: NA
cdr3_aa: CASSRGVGYGYTF
cdr3_nt: TGTGCCAGTAGCCGGGGAGTCGGCTATGGCTACACCTTC

clone_size: NA
j_call: TRBJ2-3
v_call: TRBV4-3
d_call: NA
cdr3_aa: CASGPGAFADTQYF
cdr3_nt: TGCGCCAGCGGGCCAGGGGCCTTCGCAGATACGCAGTATTTT

clone_size: NA
j_call: TRBJ2-5
v_call: TRBV5-1
d_call: TRBD2
cdr3_aa: CASSSGLAGGQETQYF
cdr3_nt: TGCGCCAGCAGCTCCGGACTAGCGGGGGGCCAAGAGACCCAGTACTTC

clone_size: NA
j_call: TRBJ2-5
v_call: TRBV10-3
d_call: NA
cdr3_aa: CAISSPTIYQETQYF
cdr3_nt: TGTGCCATCAGCAGCCCTACTATTTACCAAGAGACCCAGTACTTC

clone_size: NA
j_call: TRBJ1-5
v_call: TRBV5-1
d_call: TRBD1
cdr3_aa: CASSSGTGVNQPQHF
cdr3_nt: TGCGCCAGCAGCTCCGGGACAGGGGTCAATCAGCCCCAGCATTTT

clone_size: NA
j_call: TRBJ2-6
v_call: TRBV5-8
d_call: TRBD1
cdr3_aa: CASSLTGAGANVLTF
cdr3_nt: TGTGCCAGCAGCTTAACAGGGGCTGGGGCCAACGTCCTGACTTTC

clone_size: NA
j_call: TRBJ2-7
v_call: TRBV20-1
d_call: TRBD1
cdr3_aa: CSASPSTGSYEQYF
cdr3_nt: TGCAGTGCTAGTCCTTCGACAGGGTCCTACGAGCAGTACTTC

clone_size: NA
j_call: TRBJ2-7
v_call: TRBV2
d_call: TRBD2
cdr3_aa: CASKSRPAGGYEQYF
cdr3_nt: TGTGCCAGCAAGAGTCGTCCAGCGGGGGGATACGAGCAGTACTTC

clone_size: NA
j_call: TRBJ2-1
v_call: TRBV14
d_call: TRBD2
cdr3_aa: CASSPYLDSGGGSEQFF
cdr3_nt: TGTGCCAGCAGCCCCTATCTGGATAGCGGGGGGGGCAGTGAGCAGTTCTTC

clone_size: NA
j_call: TRBJ2-7
v_call: TRBV4-1
d_call: NA
cdr3_aa: CASSQGPGTIYEQYF
cdr3_nt: TGCGCCAGCAGCCAAGGGCCCGGGACAATCTACGAGCAGTACTTC

clone_size: NA
j_call: TRBJ1-2
v_call: TRBV11-2
d_call: NA
cdr3_aa: CASSLGQGFYGYTF
cdr3_nt: TGTGCCAGCAGCTTGGGCCAGGGTTTCTATGGCTACACCTTC